This T cell receptor beta chain was captured in a study of long-term antiretroviral therapy in people with HIV. Every single participant having HIV got treatment inside the United States. This was the immunoSEQ v3.0 assay at survey level. Only in-frame clones appear in the TCRdb table, and some are missing; sequencing was by immunoSEQ multiplex PCR. The table has tens of thousands of clones, approximately 84% seen once. Concerning this clone: Its matching antigen is unknown.

Study-level findings and limits: Post-treatment diversity went higher with ART but stayed below transplant donor controls. Repertoires from HIV showed CDR3 length ranges narrower than those of controls. ART adherence was not documented, and neither viral resistance nor therapy changes had any data.

Sequencing was performed on unsorted PBMCs, taken 2 years after starting antiretroviral therapy. This clonotype was obtained from a man in his fifties with HIV.

The CDR3 DNA is TGTGCTAGTGGTTTGGTAGTCTCCGGGACTAGCGGGTTCAATGAGCAGTTCTTC. As protein: CASGLVVSGTSGFNEQFF. This chain links TRBV12-5 with TRBJ2-1; 12 bases are shared with TRBD2. CDR1 and CDR2 (germline): LGHNT, FRNRAP. V lost 0 bases, J lost 6 bases, and 9 bases stayed unmatched. This CDR3 has 18 amino acids.